The present entry profiles one T cell receptor beta chain with its context. The sample belongs to a study of cytomegalovirus exposure and HLA in healthy donors. Study context: In a later analysis, the roughly 120 validation repertoires were reported to have used the same platform as the approximately 690 first-cohort repertoires.

These donors were members of the approximately 120-subject validation cohort, a group separate from the approximately 670-subject first cohort. Clones were sequenced by immunoSEQ multiplex PCR, and TCRdb holds only the in-frame ones, with some missing. This table has tens of thousands of clones, 94% appearing once. CDR3 size: 15 residues. V lost 3 bases to trimming and J lost 6 bases; unmatched junction nucleotides: 9. Germline-derived CDR1 and CDR2 are GTSNPN and SVGIG (reference sequence). The J gene is TRBJ1-5, the V gene TRBV30, with 9 bases aligning to TRBD1. The origin of this receptor is a man between 18 and 35 years old in good health and CMV-seropositive. What was sequenced was PBMCs. CDR3 loop: CAWSSATGGFQPQHF. The CDR3 DNA follows: TGTGCCTGGAGCTCTGCGACAGGGGGTTTTCAGCCCCAGCATTTT. The variable domain in full, completed from reference TRBV30 and TRBJ1-5, reads SQTIHQWPATLVQPVGSPLSLECTVEGTSNPNLYWYRQAAGRGLQLLFYSVGIGQISSEVPQNLSASRPQDRQFILSSKKLLLSDSGFYLCAWSSATGGFQPQHFGDGTRLSIL.